Below, 10 T cell receptor beta chains from the same sample are listed, as sequenced in a study of blood T cell repertoires in COVID-19. Method: immunoSEQ multiplex PCR; TCRdb's copy keeps in-frame clones and lacks some. The sample yields fewer than 250,000 clones, around 87% seen once. The sample comprised PBMCs or T cells enriched from blood (not recorded which). These receptors all stem from a man younger than 45 in a cohort exposed to, infected with or recovered from COVID-19 (not recorded which).

The V and J genes are TRBV18 and TRBJ2-7, with D tentatively TRBD2 (6 bases). Germline V gene lookup returns CDR1 KGHSH and CDR2 LQKENI. The CDR3 loop spans 13 amino acids. V was cut by 1 base and J by 5 bases, with 9 bases left in between. The DNA for the CDR3 is TGTGCCAGCTCACCACAAAGGACTAACGAGCAGTACTTC. Its protein product is CASSPQRTNEQYF.

The rearrangement links TRBV28 to TRBJ2-7; 7 bases match TRBD1. Germline V gives CDR1 MDHEN, CDR2 SYDVKM. Trimming at V came to 6 bases and at J to 2 bases, leaving 7 bases not matched to a gene. This CDR3 region has 14 residues. CDR3 nucleotide sequence: TGTGCCAGCAGCCATGGACAGGTCGCCTACGAGCAGTACTTC. Amino acid sequence: CASSHGQVAYEQYF.

The V and J genes are TRBV28 and TRBJ2-2; 7 bases fit TRBD2. The CDR3 consists of 16 residues. Germline CDR1 is MDHEN and CDR2 is SYDVKM. Unmatched junction bases numbered 8, after V lost 3 bases and J lost 4 bases. Here the CDR3 DNA reads TGTGCCAGCAGTTTCTTGGCGGGAGTGGTCACCGGGGAGCTGTTTTTT. It translates to CASSFLAGVVTGELFF.

This clone was observed a few times. The chain uses TRBV18 and TRBJ2-1; no definite D call. The CDR3 extends over 14 amino acids. Trimming took 1 base from V and 9 from J, leaving 13 bases between them. The V gene's germline CDR1 is KGHSH and CDR2 LQKENI. Here the CDR3 DNA reads TGTGCCAGCTCACCACAACCCCCGAGGAGTGAGCAGTTCTTC. This translates into CASSPQPPRSEQFF.

This clone is a singleton in its sample. This sequence joins TRBV5-1 and TRBJ2-1; 15 nucleotides agree with TRBD2. CDR3 size: 17 residues. Germline-derived CDR1 and CDR2 are SGHRS and YFSETQ. The J segment lost 9 bases and the V segment lost 3 bases, leaving 10 bases of the junction unmatched. The CDR3 is CASSYGLAGGPIGEQFF. The CDR3 coding sequence is TGCGCCAGCAGCTACGGACTAGCGGGAGGGCCAATTGGTGAGCAGTTCTTC.

The chain links TRBV29-1 to TRBJ2-2; 11 bases match TRBD1. Trimming at V came to 0 bases and at J to 4 bases, leaving 4 bases not matched to a gene. CDR3 size: 16 residues. Germline CDR1 SQVTM, CDR2 ANQGSEA. As DNA, the CDR3 is TGCAGCGTTGAAGATCCGGGGACAGGGGGCACCGGGGAGCTGTTTTTT. This codes for CSVEDPGTGGTGELFF.

The gene calls are TRBV4-1 and TRBJ2-1, with TRBD2 matching over 9 bases. With V trimmed by 1 base and J by 2 bases, 3 bases remained unmatched. This CDR3 region has 16 residues. The germline CDR1 and CDR2 sequences are MGHRA and YSYEKL. CDR3 in amino acids: CASSQGGGRAYNEQFF. Written as DNA, the CDR3 is TGCGCCAGCAGCCAAGGCGGCGGGAGGGCCTACAATGAGCAGTTCTTC.

V usage is TRBV25-1 and J usage is TRBJ1-5; 11 bases are a match to TRBD1. In germline, CDR1 is MGHDK, CDR2 SYGVNS. Trimming at V came to 6 bases and at J to 1 base, leaving 5 bases not matched to a gene. The CDR3 has 16 residues. The CDR3 nucleotides are TGTGCCAGCAGGGGGACAGGGGGGTTAAGCAATCAGCCCCAGCATTTT. This gives the protein CASRGTGGLSNQPQHF.

CDR3 residues: CASSSSGRAYNEQFF. DNA of the CDR3: TGTGCCAGTAGTAGCAGCGGGAGGGCCTACAATGAGCAGTTCTTC. This chain links TRBV19 with TRBJ2-1, with 10 bases aligning to TRBD2. V lost 4 bases, J lost 2 bases, and 2 bases stayed unmatched. There are 15 residues in the CDR3. CDR1 and CDR2 from the germline V gene are LNHDA and SQIVND (reference sequence).

The genes are TRBV7-3 and TRBJ2-2, with D possibly matching TRBD2 (5 bases). The CDR3 length is 13 residues. The V end lost 5 bases, the J end lost 5 bases, and 9 bases lay between the germline ends. Germline V gene lookup returns CDR1 SGHTA and CDR2 FQGTGA. The CDR3 is CASSHGGTGELFF. CDR3 nucleotides: TGTGCCAGCAGCCACGGCGGGACCGGGGAGCTGTTTTTT.